This is a list of T cell receptor beta chains from one sample in a study of CD8 T cells in ankylosing spondylitis. One entry per CDR3 protein results from TCRdb running MiXCR on the 5' RACE reads. The sample lists 450,000 to 550,000 distinct CDR3 sequences; approximately 5% were seen once. The specimen sequenced was blood, either unsorted or a sorted T cell fraction (not recorded which). Receptors were obtained from a male donor with ankylosing spondylitis. Each CDR3 is given with its conserved first and last residue. A D gene is named only where the DNA matches it firmly. Clone sizes are given selectively: once, few, many, or a class where the clone is expanded.

TRBJ2-1,many,TRBV10-3,-,CAISGGDNEQFF,TGTGCCATCAGTGGAGGGGACAATGAGCAGTTCTTC
TRBJ2-3,many,TRBV5-1,-,CASSVDPAPDTQYF,TGCGCCAGCAGCGTGGACCCGGCCCCAGATACGCAGTATTTT
TRBJ1-1,many,TRBV12-3/TRBV12-4,TRBD1,CASSLTGTGGEAFF,TGTGCCAGCAGTTTAACAGGGACAGGGGGAGAAGCTTTCTTT
TRBJ2-3,many,TRBV20-1,-,CSARTGYTDTQYF,TGCAGTGCTAGAACAGGGTACACAGATACGCAGTATTTT
TRBJ2-4,many,TRBV11-2,TRBD2,CASSLGLVPGGDIQYF,TGTGCCAGCAGCTTAGGACTCGTCCCGGGGGGGGACATTCAGTACTTC
TRBJ2-7,-,TRBV5-1,-,CASTDGSSYEQYF,TGCGCCAGCACGGACGGGAGCTCCTACGAGCAGTACTTC
TRBJ1-2,many,TRBV20-1,TRBD1,CSASGQGNYGYTF,TGCAGTGCTAGTGGACAGGGGAACTATGGCTACACCTTC
TRBJ1-4,many,TRBV4-2,TRBD1,CASSHPLTGPTNEKLFF,TGTGCCAGCAGCCACCCCCTGACAGGGCCAACTAATGAAAAACTGTTTTTT
TRBJ2-7,few,TRBV11-2,-,CASTINSRASYEQYF,TGTGCCAGCACCATCAACAGCCGGGCTTCCTACGAGCAGTACTTC
TRBJ1-1,many,TRBV6-2/TRBV6-3,-,CASSYPRTDLNTEAFF,TGTGCCAGCAGTTACCCCCGGACAGATCTGAACACTGAAGCTTTCTTT
TRBJ2-2,-,TRBV20-1,TRBD2,CSARRTSGGPGGELFF,TGCAGTGCTAGGAGGACTAGCGGGGGGCCAGGCGGGGAGCTGTTTTTT
TRBJ2-7,many,TRBV9,TRBD2,CASSPIGGGEQYF,TGTGCCAGCAGCCCGATCGGCGGGGGCGAGCAGTACTTC
TRBJ2-2,many,TRBV18,-,CASSPSQGYTGELFF,TGTGCCAGCTCACCATCCCAGGGTTACACCGGGGAGCTGTTTTTT